This T cell receptor (beta chain) emerged from a study of CD8+ T cells in alopecia areata. Turning to the study itself: The tofacitinib course ran for 6 to 18 months and was followed by 6 months off drug.

This clone is medium-sized (0.01 to 0.1%) by share. Its antigen is not known. Sequencing templates came from extracted RNA that was reverse transcribed into cDNA. This table comes from immunoSEQ multiplex PCR, and its TCRdb copy is limited to in-frame clones, with some not included. In the table there are around 65,000 clones, around 49% of which are singletons. Whole-study findings and limits: The study found TCR sharing across patients less clear than in mice, possibly for HLA reasons. In lesional scalp, particularly from alopecia totalis/universalis, clonality was higher than in normal scalp.

Peripheral blood and lesional scalp punch biopsies came from alopecia areata patients. This CDR3 comprises 14 residues. Germline CDR1 and CDR2: MNHEY and SMNVEV (reference sequence). The trim removed 8 bases at V and 5 bases at J, leaving 7 bases unmatched. Sample: CD8+ T cells sorted from blood, taken at week 0. This TCR derives from a human donor with alopecia areata. The chain employs TRBV27 and TRBJ2-7; the match to TRBD2 covers 12 bases. This CDR3 reads CASALTSGSHEQYF. The DNA for the CDR3 is TGTGCCAGCGCTTTGACTAGCGGGAGCCACGAGCAGTACTTC.